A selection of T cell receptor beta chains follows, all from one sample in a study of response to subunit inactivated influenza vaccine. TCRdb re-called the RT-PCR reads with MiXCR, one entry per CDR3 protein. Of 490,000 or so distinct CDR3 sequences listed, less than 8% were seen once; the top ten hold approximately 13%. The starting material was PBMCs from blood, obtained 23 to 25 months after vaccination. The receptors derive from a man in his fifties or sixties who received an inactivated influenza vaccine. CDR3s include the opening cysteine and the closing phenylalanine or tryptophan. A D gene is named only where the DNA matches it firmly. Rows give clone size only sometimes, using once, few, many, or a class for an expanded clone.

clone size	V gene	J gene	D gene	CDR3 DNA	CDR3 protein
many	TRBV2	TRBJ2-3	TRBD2	TGTGCCAGCAGTGACGGAACTAGCGGCGGTGATACGCAGTATTTT	CASSDGTSGGDTQYF
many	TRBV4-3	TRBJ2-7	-	TGCGCCAGCAGCCAACAGACTAGCTCCTACGAGCAGTACTTC	CASSQQTSSYEQYF
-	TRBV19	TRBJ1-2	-	TGTGCCAGTGCCCCATTGGAGAATAGGGCGGTTAGCGGCGGCTACACCTTC	CASAPLENRAVSGGYTF
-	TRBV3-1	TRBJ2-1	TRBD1	TGTGCCAGCAGCCAAGGGACAGGGAACGATGAGCAGTTCTTC	CASSQGTGNDEQFF
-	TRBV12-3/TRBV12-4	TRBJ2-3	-	TGTGCCAGCGGACCGGGACTGTCTGTACATACGCAGTATTTT	CASGPGLSVHTQYF
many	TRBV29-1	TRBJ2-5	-	TGCAGCGTTGCTGGGGGTTACAAGGAGACCCAGTACTTC	CSVAGGYKETQYF
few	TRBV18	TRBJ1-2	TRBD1	TGTGCCAGCTCACCAGCCGGGACAGGGGGGAACTATGGCTACACCTTC	CASSPAGTGGNYGYTF
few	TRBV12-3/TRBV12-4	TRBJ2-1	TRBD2	TGTGCCAGCAGTTTAGAGACTAGCGGGAGAAGGGAGCAGTTCTTC	CASSLETSGRREQFF
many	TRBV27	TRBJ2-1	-	TGTGCCAGCAGTCGGGACTCAACATACAATGAGCAGTTCTTC	CASSRDSTYNEQFF
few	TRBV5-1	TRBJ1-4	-	TGCGCCAGCAGCTTGAGTTTCCTAAATTCTAGACTGTTTTTT	CASSLSFLNSRLFF
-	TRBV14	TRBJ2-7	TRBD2	TGTGCCAGCAGCAGACCGGGACTAGCGGACCAACAGCAGTACTTC	CASSRPGLADQQQYF
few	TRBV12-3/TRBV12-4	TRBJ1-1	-	TGTGCCAGCACCAAAGGGGCAAACACTGAAGCTTTCTTT	CASTKGANTEAFF
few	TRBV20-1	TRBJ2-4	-	TGCAGTGCGCGCCAGGGGTTTGCCAAAAACATTCAGTACTTC	CSARQGFAKNIQYF
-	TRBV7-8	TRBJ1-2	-	TGTGCCAGCAGCCCAGACAGGTCCCTCTTCCACGGCTACACCTTC	CASSPDRSLFHGYTF
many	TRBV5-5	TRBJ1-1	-	TGTGCCAGCAGCCCTGACAGCCTACCTCCTGCCTCTGAAGCTTTCTTT	CASSPDSLPPASEAFF
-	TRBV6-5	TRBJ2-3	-	TGTGCCAGCAGTTACGTGGCGGGGAGACGCACAGATACGCAGTATTTT	CASSYVAGRRTDTQYF
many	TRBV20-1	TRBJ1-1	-	TGCAGTTACACTACAACAGTAGAGAACACTGAAGCTTTCTTT	CSYTTTVENTEAFF
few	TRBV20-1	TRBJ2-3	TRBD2	TGCAGTGCTATTAAATTATCGGGGGGTGGAACAGATACGCAGTATTTT	CSAIKLSGGGTDTQYF
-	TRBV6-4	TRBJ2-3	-	TGTGCCAGCAGTGACATGACCCCTCAGGCCAGGACAGGAGGGGCCACAGATACGCAGTATTTT	CASSDMTPQARTGGATDTQYF
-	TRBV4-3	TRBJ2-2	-	TGCGCCAGCAGCCTGATTGGTAGGGGAAGCACCGGGGAGCTGTTTTTT	CASSLIGRGSTGELFF
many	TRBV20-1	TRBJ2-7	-	TGCAGTGCTAGAGATATCCCCCACAGGCGTGAGCAGTACTTC	CSARDIPHRREQYF
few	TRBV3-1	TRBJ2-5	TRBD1	TGTGCCAGCAGCCAGCTCGGGACAGCCCAAGAGACCCAGTACTTC	CASSQLGTAQETQYF
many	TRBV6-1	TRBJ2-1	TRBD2	TGTGCCAGCAAGAAGCGGGGAACCTACAATGAGCAGTTCTTC	CASKKRGTYNEQFF
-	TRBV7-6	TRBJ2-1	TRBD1	TGTGCCAGCAGCCAGGACAGGTTATCCTACAATGAGCAGTTCTTC	CASSQDRLSYNEQFF
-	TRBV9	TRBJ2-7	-	TGTGCCAGCAGCGTCGGGCTAACGGGGGACTACGAGCAGTACTTC	CASSVGLTGDYEQYF
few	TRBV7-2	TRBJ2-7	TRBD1	TGTGCCAGCAGCGGAAGGACAGGGGACAACTACGAGCAGTACTTC	CASSGRTGDNYEQYF
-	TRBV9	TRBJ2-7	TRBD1	TGTGCCAGCAGCCCCCACCTACAGGGGTCCTCCTACGAGCAGTACTTC	CASSPHLQGSSYEQYF
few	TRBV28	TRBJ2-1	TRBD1	TGTGCCAGCAGTTCTGCTGTAACAGGGGGCTACAATGAGCAGTTCTTC	CASSSAVTGGYNEQFF
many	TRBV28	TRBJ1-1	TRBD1	TGTGCCAGCAGTGCCAACAGGGGAAACACTGAAGCTTTCTTT	CASSANRGNTEAFF
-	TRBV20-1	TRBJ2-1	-	TGCAGTGCTAGAGCCGGGGCCTACAATGAGCAGTTCTTC	CSARAGAYNEQFF
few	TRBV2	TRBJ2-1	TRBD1	TGTGCCAGCAGGTTGGGACAGGGGGTATACAATGAGCAGTTCTTC	CASRLGQGVYNEQFF
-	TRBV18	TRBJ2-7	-	TGTGCCAGCTCACCACCGTGGGGGGGCCGCTCCTACGAGCAGTACTTC	CASSPPWGGRSYEQYF
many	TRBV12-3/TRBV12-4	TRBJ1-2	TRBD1	TGTGCCAGCAGTTTCCCCCGGGACAGGGGACACTATGGCTACACCTTC	CASSFPRDRGHYGYTF
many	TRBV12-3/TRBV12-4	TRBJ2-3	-	TGTGCCAGCAGTTCAACAGGACCCTCAGATACGCAGTATTTT	CASSSTGPSDTQYF
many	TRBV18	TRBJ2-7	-	TGTGCCAGCTCACCACGGGGGCAGGGCGAGCAGTACTTC	CASSPRGQGEQYF
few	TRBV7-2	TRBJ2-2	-	TGTGCCAGCAGCTCGCAGGGGGAGCTGTTTTTT	CASSSQGELFF